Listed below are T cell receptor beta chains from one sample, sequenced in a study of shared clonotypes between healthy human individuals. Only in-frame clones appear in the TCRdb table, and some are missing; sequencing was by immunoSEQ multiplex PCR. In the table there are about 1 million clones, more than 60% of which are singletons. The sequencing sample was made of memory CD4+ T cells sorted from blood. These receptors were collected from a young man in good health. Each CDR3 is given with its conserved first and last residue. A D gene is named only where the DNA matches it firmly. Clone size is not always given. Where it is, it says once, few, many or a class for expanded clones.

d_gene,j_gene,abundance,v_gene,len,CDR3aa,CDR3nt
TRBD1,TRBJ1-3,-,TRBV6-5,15,CASSTTDRVGNTIYF,TGTGCCAGCAGTACTACCGACAGGGTTGGAAACACCATATATTTT
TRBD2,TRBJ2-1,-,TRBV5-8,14,CASSLAGSYNEQFF,TGTGCCAGCAGTCTAGCGGGGTCATACAATGAGCAGTTCTTC
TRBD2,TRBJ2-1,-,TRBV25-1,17,CASSANPGLASYNEQFF,TGTGCCAGCAGTGCGAACCCAGGACTAGCATCCTACAATGAGCAGTTCTTC
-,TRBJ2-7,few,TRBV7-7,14,CASSPDGTAGEQYF,TGTGCTAGCAGCCCAGACGGGACGGCTGGCGAGCAGTACTTC
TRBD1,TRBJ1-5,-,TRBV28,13,CASSLDRGRPQHF,TGTGCCAGCAGTTTAGACAGGGGAAGGCCCCAGCATTTT
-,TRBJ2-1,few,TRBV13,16,CASSLGLGSDNNEQFF,TGTGCCAGCAGCTTAGGCCTAGGATCTGACAACAATGAGCAGTTCTTC
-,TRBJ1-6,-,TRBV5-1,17,CASSLDARVTYNSPLHF,TGCGCCAGCAGCTTGGACGCCAGGGTCACCTATAATTCACCCCTCCACTTT
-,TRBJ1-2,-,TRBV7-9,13,CASSLGTVYGYTF,TGTGCCAGCAGCTTAGGGACAGTCTATGGCTACACCTTC
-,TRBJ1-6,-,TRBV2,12,CASRYTGSPLHF,TGTGCCAGCAGATACACAGGTTCACCCCTCCACTTT
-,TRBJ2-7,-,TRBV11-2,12,CASSLGLYEQYF,TGTGCCAGCAGCTTAGGTTTGTACGAGCAGTACTTC
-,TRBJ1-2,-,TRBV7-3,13,CASSSGVQSHYTF,TGTGCCAGCAGCTCGGGGGTGCAATCTCACTACACCTTC
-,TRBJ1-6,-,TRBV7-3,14,CASSRQQGTSPLHF,TGTGCCAGCAGCCGCCAACAGGGTACCTCACCCCTCCACTTT
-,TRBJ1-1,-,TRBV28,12,CASSLVSNEAFF,TGTGCCAGCAGTTTGGTTAGTAATGAAGCTTTCTTT
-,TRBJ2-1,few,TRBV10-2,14,CASSDPRRSPEQFF,TGCGCCAGCAGTGACCCTCGGCGTTCGCCTGAGCAGTTCTTC
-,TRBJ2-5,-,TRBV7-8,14,CASSLSAGSETQYF,TGTGCCAGCAGCTTATCGGCAGGGTCAGAGACCCAGTACTTC
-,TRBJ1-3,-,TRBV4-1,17,CASSQEGKQSSGNTIYF,TGCGCCAGCAGCCAAGAAGGGAAACAGAGCTCTGGAAACACCATATATTTT
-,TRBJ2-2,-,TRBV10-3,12,CAITPGSGELFF,TGTGCCATCACCCCCGGGAGCGGGGAGCTGTTTTTT
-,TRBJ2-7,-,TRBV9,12,CASSEGVGEQYF,TGTGCCAGCAGCGAGGGGGTTGGGGAGCAGTACTTC
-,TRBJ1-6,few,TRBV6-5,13,CASSSQNNSPLHF,TGTGCCAGCAGCTCTCAGAATAACTCACCCCTCCACTTT
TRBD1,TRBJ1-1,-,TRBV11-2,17,CASSLGGQGASLGEAFF,TGTGCCAGCAGCTTAGGGGGACAGGGGGCGAGCCTGGGTGAAGCTTTCTTT
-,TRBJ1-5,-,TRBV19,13,CASSIRDIQPQHF,TGTGCCAGTAGTATTCGGGACATCCAGCCCCAGCATTTT
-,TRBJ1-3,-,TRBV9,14,CASSVGNAGNTIYF,TGTGCCAGCAGCGTGGGCAACGCTGGAAACACCATATATTTT
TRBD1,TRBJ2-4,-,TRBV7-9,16,CASSKEPGTGLNIQYF,TGTGCCAGCAGCAAGGAACCCGGGACAGGGTTGAACATTCAGTACTTC
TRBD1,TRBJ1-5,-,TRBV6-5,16,CASSYLGQVSNQPQHF,TGTGCCAGCAGCTACTTAGGACAGGTTAGCAATCAGCCCCAGCATTTT
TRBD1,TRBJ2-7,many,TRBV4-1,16,CASSRAVRDSTYEQYF,TGCGCCAGCAGTCGAGCAGTCCGGGACAGCACCTACGAGCAGTACTTC
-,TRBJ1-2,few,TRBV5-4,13,CASSLVDKDGYTF,TGTGCCAGCAGCTTGGTGGATAAGGATGGCTACACCTTC
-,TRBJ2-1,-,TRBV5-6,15,CASSFGLASYNEQFF,TGTGCCAGCAGCTTCGGGCTAGCGTCTTACAATGAGCAGTTCTTC
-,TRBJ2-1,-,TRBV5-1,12,CASSLEWNEQFF,TGCGCCAGCAGCTTGGAGTGGAATGAGCAGTTCTTC
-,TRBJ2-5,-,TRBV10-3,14,CAISESRVQETQYF,TGTGCCATCAGTGAGTCCAGGGTCCAAGAGACCCAGTACTTC
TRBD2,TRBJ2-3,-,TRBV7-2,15,CASSFEAGGWDTQYF,TGTGCCAGCAGCTTCGAAGCGGGGGGTTGGGATACGCAGTATTTT
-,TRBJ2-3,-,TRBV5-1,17,CASTRGPMGQRTDTQYF,TGCGCCAGCACCCGGGGGCCGATGGGACAGCGCACAGATACGCAGTATTTT